This T cell receptor beta chain was observed in a study of CDR3 diversity in severe acne. TCRdb independently ran MiXCR on the PCR reads; one entry per CDR3 protein. The table shows approximately 97,000 distinct CDR3 sequences, with around 53% occurring only once. This CDR3 has 16 residues. The germline gives CDR1 MNHEY, CDR2 SMNVEV (reference sequence). With 5 bases clipped from V and 2 bases from J, the junction kept 12 bases outside the gene matches. The chain recombines TRBV27 with TRBJ2-7; 7 bases fit TRBD1. Specimen: blood. This sequence was found in a male donor with acne. In nucleotides, the CDR3 is TGTGCCAGCAGTCCCAGGCCCCCGGACAGGACCTACGAGCAGTACTTC. Protein product: CASSPRPPDRTYEQYF.